Sequencing of this T cell receptor beta chain was carried out in a study of PD-L1 blockade in urothelial cancer. This clone was detected only once. The ends were cut back, 1 base at V and 0 bases at J, with 14 bases in the middle. The CDR3 is 17 amino acids. From germline, CDR1 is SGHRS and CDR2 YFSETQ. Time point meaning: peripheral blood 6 weeks after treatment start. Clones were read by immunoSEQ multiplex PCR, and TCRdb kept only the in-frame ones, dropping some. The table has some 39,000 clones, 70% to 90% seen once; the top ten hold 2.5% to 3%. The chain employs TRBV5-1 and TRBJ1-3; D is possibly TRBD1 (5 bases). This TCR was sampled from a man aged 70 or older with urothelial cancer. The sample here was PBMCs, taken around atezolizumab (anti-PD-L1) treatment. The chain's CDR3 is CASSLQGAPHSGNTIYF. CDR3 coding DNA: TGCGCCAGCAGCTTGCAAGGGGCTCCTCACTCTGGAAACACCATATATTTT.